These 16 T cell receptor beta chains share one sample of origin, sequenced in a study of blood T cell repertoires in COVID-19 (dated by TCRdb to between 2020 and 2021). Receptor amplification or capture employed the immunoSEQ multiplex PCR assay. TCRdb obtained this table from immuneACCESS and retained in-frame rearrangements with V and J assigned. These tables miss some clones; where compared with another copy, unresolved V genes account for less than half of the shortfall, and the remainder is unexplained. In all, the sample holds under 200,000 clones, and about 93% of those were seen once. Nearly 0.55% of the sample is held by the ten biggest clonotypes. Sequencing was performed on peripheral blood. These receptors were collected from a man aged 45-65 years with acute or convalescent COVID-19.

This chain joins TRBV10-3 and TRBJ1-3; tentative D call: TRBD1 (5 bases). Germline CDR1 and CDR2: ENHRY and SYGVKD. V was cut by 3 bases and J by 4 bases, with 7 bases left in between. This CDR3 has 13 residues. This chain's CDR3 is CAISEQVGNTIYF. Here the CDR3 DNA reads TGTGCCATCAGTGAACAGGTCGGAAACACCATATATTTT.

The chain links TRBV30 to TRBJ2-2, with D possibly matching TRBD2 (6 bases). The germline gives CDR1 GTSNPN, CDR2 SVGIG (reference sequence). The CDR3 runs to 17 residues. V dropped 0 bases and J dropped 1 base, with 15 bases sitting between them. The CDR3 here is CAWSVRPSGLNTGELFF. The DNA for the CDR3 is TGTGCCTGGAGTGTACGTCCCAGCGGGCTGAACACCGGGGAGCTGTTTTTT.

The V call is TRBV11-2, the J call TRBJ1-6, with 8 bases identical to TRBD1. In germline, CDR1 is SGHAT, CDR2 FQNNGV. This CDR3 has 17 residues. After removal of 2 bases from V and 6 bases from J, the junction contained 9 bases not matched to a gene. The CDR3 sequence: CASSLSTGAFGNSPLHF. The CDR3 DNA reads TGTGCCAGCAGCTTATCGACAGGGGCATTCGGTAATTCACCCCTCCACTTT.

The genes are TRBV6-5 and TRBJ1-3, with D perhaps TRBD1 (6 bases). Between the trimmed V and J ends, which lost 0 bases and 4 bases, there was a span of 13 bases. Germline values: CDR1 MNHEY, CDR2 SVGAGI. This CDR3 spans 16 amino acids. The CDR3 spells CASSYSKWGRGNTIYF. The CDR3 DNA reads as TGTGCCAGCAGTTACTCGAAGTGGGGGCGCGGAAACACCATATATTTT.

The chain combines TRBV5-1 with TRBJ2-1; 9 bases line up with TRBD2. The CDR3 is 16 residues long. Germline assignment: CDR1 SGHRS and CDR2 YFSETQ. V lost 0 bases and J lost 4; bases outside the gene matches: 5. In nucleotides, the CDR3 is TGCGCCAGCAGCTTGGCTAGCGGGACAGCTTACAATGAGCAGTTCTTC. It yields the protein CASSLASGTAYNEQFF. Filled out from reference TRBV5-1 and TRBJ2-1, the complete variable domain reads KAGVTQTPRYLIKTRGQQVTLSCSPISGHRSVSWYQQTPGQGLQFLFEYFSETQRNKGNFPGRFSGRQFSNSRSEMNVSTLELGDSALYLCASSLASGTAYNEQFFGPGTRLTVL.

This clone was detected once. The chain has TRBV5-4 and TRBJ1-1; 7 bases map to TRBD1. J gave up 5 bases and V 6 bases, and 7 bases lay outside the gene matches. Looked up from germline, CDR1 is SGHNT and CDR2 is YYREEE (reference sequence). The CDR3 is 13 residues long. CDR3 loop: CASTVQGYTEAFF. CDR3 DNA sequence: TGTGCCAGCACCGTACAGGGGTATACTGAAGCTTTCTTT.

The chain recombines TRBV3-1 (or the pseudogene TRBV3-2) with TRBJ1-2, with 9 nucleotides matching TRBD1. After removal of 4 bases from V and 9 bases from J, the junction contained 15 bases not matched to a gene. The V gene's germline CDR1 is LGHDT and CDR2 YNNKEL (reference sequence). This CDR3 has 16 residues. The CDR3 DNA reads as TGTGCCAGCAGCCTCGGACAGGGGATCGGTCGTAACAGCTACACCTTC. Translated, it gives CASSLGQGIGRNSYTF.

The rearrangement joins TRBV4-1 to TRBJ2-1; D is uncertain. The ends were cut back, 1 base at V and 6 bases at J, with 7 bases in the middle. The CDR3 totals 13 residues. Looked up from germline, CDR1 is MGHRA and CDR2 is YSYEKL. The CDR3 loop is CASSQVRFNEQFF. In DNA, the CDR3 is TGCGCCAGCAGCCAAGTGCGGTTCAATGAGCAGTTCTTC.

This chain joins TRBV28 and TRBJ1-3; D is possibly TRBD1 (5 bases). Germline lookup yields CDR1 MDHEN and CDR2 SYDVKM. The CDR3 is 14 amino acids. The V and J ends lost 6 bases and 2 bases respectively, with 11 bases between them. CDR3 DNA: TGTGCCAGCAGGATGGGGGGGGCTGGAAACACCATATATTTT. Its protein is CASRMGGAGNTIYF.

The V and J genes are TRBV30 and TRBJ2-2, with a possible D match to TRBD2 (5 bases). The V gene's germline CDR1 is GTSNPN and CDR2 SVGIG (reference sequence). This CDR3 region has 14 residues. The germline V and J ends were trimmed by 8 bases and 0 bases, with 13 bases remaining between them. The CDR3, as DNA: TGTGCCGGAGGTACAGAAGCGAACACCGGGGAGCTGTTTTTT. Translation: CAGGTEANTGELFF.

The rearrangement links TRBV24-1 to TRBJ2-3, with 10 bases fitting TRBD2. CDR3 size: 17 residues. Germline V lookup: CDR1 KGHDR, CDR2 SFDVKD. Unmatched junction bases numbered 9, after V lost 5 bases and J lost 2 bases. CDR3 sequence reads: CATSGKNSGGTTDTQYF. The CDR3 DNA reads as TGTGCCACCAGTGGCAAGAATAGCGGGGGGACCACAGATACGCAGTATTTT.

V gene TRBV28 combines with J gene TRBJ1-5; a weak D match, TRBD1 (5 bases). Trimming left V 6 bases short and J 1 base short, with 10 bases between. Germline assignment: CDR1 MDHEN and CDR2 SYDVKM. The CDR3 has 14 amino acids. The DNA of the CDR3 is TGTGCCAGCAGAGGACAACCGAGCAATCAGCCCCAGCATTTT. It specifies CASRGQPSNQPQHF.

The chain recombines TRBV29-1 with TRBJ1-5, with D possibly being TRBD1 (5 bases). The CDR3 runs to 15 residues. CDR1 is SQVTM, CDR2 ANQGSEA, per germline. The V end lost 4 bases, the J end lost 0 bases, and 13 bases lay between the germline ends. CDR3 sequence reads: CSVVIGGDSNQPQHF. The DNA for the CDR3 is TGCAGCGTTGTAATCGGAGGGGATAGCAATCAGCCCCAGCATTTT. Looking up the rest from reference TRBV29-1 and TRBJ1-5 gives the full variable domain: SAVISQKPSRDICQRGTSLTIQCQVDSQVTMMFWYRQQPGQSLTLIATANQGSEATYESGFVIDKFPISRPNLTFSTLTVSNMSPEDSSIYLCSVVIGGDSNQPQHFGDGTRLSIL.

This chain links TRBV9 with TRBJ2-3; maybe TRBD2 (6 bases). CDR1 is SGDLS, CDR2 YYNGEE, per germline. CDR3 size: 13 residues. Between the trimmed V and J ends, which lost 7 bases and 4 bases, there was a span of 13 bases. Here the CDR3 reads CASASRRADTQYF. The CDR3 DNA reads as TGTGCCAGCGCCAGTCGGAGGGCAGATACGCAGTATTTT.

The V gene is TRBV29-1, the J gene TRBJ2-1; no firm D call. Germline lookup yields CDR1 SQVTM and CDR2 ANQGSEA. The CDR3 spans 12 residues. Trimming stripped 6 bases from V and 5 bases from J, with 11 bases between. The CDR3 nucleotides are TGCAGCGTCAAGAGAGTGGACAATGAGCAGTTCTTC. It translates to CSVKRVDNEQFF.

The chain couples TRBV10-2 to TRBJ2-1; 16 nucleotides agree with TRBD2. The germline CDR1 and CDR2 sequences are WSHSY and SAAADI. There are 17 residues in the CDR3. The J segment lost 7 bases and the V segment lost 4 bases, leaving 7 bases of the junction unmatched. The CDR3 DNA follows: TGCGCCAGCAGTGTGGCGGGACTAGCGGGAGGGCGGAATGAGCAGTTCTTC. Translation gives CASSVAGLAGGRNEQFF.